This TCR beta chain was sequenced during a study of tumor-infiltrating lymphocytes in primary liver carcinoma. Study summary: Sequenced samples came back with roughly 3.65 to 8 million productive TCRbeta reads, and the counts looked alike across tissue types.

From about 530 ng total RNA, TCR beta cDNA was generated with a primer in the constant region. What produced the TCR beta libraries was three nested multiplex PCR rounds using slightly modified ARM-PCR. It was with TRBV1-TRBV30 forward primers and a C-beta reverse primer that the first two PCR rounds were run, at around 9 cycles each. TCRdb itself ran the multiplex PCR reads through MiXCR, one entry per CDR3 protein. This sample has approximately 330,000 distinct CDR3 sequences, with roughly 61% found just once. This clonotype was recorded many times. Blood RNA originated from unsorted whole blood, with germline DNA additionally extracted. This CDR3 has 13 residues. V lost 1 base to trimming and J lost 8 bases, with 11 bases between them. Germline V gene data show CDR1 as LGHNA and CDR2 as YSLEER.

Material: peripheral blood. The clonotype was recovered from a man between 40 and 49 years old with primary liver carcinoma and hepatitis B virus infection. This chain joins TRBV4-3 and TRBJ1-1; D remains ambiguous. The DNA for the CDR3 is TGCGCCAGCAGCCAAGTAATAGGGAGCGAAGCTTTCTTT. Translated: CASSQVIGSEAFF.